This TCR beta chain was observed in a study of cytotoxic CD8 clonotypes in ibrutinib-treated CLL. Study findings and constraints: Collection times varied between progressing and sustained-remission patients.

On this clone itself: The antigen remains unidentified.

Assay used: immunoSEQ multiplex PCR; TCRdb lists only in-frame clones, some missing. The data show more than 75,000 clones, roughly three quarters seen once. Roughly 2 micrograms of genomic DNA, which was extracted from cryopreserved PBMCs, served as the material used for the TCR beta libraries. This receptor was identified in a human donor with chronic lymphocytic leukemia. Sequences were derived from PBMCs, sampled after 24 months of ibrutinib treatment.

This chain's CDR3 is CASSQGLAGQETQYF. For the CDR3, the DNA is TGTGCCAGCAGCCAGGGACTAGCGGGCCAAGAGACCCAGTACTTC. The chain uses TRBV4-2 and TRBJ2-5; TRBD2 agrees at 12 bases. Germline V CDR1 and CDR2: LGHNA, YNFKEQ. The CDR3 consists of 15 residues. V was clipped by 3 bases and J by 1 base; unmatched bases: 0.